Each of the 7 T cell receptor beta chains below was sequenced from the same sample in a study of blood T cell repertoires in COVID-19. Sequenced by immunoSEQ multiplex PCR; TCRdb stores in-frame clones only, minus some. Of some 200,000 clones in the sample, more than 75% were seen once. The sequenced material came from peripheral blood. These receptors were obtained from an elderly man with acute or convalescent COVID-19.

The rearrangement uses TRBV28 and TRBJ2-5, with 9 bases aligning to TRBD1. Germline V gene data show CDR1 as MDHEN and CDR2 as SYDVKM. The CDR3 length is 16 residues. V shed 8 bases and J 5 bases; nucleotides not matched to a gene: 15. Here the CDR3 reads CASSPPSGQGGETQYF. In nucleotides, the CDR3 is TGTGCCAGCTCTCCTCCCTCGGGACAGGGAGGGGAGACCCAGTACTTC.

This clone showed up just once. The genes are TRBV7-9 and TRBJ2-3, with D possibly TRBD1 on 6 matching bases. Deletions cut 3 bases from V and 4 bases from J, with 11 bases between. The CDR3 covers 14 residues. Per germline, CDR1 SEHNR and CDR2 FQNEAQ (reference sequence). The DNA for the CDR3 is TGTGCCAGCAGCTTTTTTCAGGGGCCAGATACGCAGTATTTT. This gives the protein CASSFFQGPDTQYF.

V gene TRBV18 combines with J gene TRBJ2-4; 8 bases align to TRBD2. V was clipped by 6 bases and J by 8 bases; unmatched bases: 12. This CDR3 is 15 amino acids long. CDR1 and CDR2 from the germline V gene are KGHSH and LQKENI. The CDR3 DNA reads TGTGCCAGCTCCCGAAAACGGGAGGGCCTAGACATTCAGTACTTC. This sequence encodes CASSRKREGLDIQYF.

This rearrangement joins TRBV18 to TRBJ2-4; D not resolved. This CDR3 region has 13 residues. V lost 3 bases, J lost 0 bases, and 3 bases lay in between. Germline CDR1 KGHSH, CDR2 LQKENI. DNA for the CDR3: TGTGCCAGCTCACCTCTAGCCAAAAACATTCAGTACTTC. This encodes CASSPLAKNIQYF. The full variable domain, in which reference TRBV18 and TRBJ2-4 provide the parts outside the CDR3, is NAGVMQNPRHLVRRRGQEARLRCSPMKGHSHVYWYRQLPEEGLKFMVYLQKENIIDESGMPKERFSAEFPKEGPSILRIQQVVRGDSAAYFCASSPLAKNIQYFGAGTRLSVL.

This chain joins TRBV5-1 and TRBJ1-1; D possibly corresponds to TRBD1 (5 bases). The CDR3 consists of 16 residues. Trimming took 4 bases from V and 2 from J, leaving 18 bases between them. CDR1 and CDR2 (germline): SGHRS, YFSETQ. The CDR3 DNA reads TGCGCCAGCAGCCCCCGTCCGGACAATTACAACACTGAAGCTTTCTTT. Protein product: CASSPRPDNYNTEAFF.

The V gene is TRBV18, the J gene TRBJ1-5; 8 bases are a match to TRBD1. This CDR3 is 16 amino acids long. The junction had 5 bases not matched to a gene; V was cut back by 3 bases and J by 1 base. Germline V gives CDR1 KGHSH, CDR2 LQKENI. CDR3 protein: CASSPDRVGSNQPQHF. The CDR3 DNA follows: TGTGCCAGCTCACCGGACAGGGTGGGAAGCAATCAGCCCCAGCATTTT.

The V gene is TRBV9, the J gene TRBJ2-3, with TRBD2 identical over 10 bases. There are 15 residues in the CDR3. The trim removed 7 bases at V and 5 bases at J, leaving 10 bases unmatched. CDR1 is SGDLS, CDR2 YYNGEE, per germline. CDR3 nucleotide sequence: TGTGCCAGCGCCACAAAAGCGGGAGGGGGAGATACGCAGTATTTT. Protein: CASATKAGGGDTQYF.